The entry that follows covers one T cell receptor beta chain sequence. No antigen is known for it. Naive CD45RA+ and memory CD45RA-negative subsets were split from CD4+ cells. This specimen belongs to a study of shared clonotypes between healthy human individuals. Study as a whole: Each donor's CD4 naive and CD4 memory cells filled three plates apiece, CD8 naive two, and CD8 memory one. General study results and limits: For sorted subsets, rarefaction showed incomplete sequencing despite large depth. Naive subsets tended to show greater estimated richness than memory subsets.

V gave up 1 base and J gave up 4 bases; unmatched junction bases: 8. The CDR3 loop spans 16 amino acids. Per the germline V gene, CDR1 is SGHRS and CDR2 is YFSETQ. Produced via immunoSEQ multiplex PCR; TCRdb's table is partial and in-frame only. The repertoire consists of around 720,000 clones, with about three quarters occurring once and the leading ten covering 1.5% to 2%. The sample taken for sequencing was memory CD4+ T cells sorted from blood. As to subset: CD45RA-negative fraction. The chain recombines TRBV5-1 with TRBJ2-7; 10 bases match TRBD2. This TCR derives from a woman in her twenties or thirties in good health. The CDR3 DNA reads TGCGCCAGCAGCTTGTCTCAACTAGCGGGACAATACGAGCAGTACTTC. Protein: CASSLSQLAGQYEQYF. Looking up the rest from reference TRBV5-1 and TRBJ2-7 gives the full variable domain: KAGVTQTPRYLIKTRGQQVTLSCSPISGHRSVSWYQQTPGQGLQFLFEYFSETQRNKGNFPGRFSGRQFSNSRSEMNVSTLELGDSALYLCASSLSQLAGQYEQYFGPGTRLTVT.